This T cell receptor beta chain was documented in a study of blood T cell repertoires in COVID-19. Turning to the study itself: From the United States, Italy and Spain came samples of acute and convalescent COVID-19. T cells, B-cell-depleted T cells, or PBMCs provided the cDNA or gDNA that served as material.

CDR3 length: 17 residues. J was trimmed by 5 bases and V by 2 bases; bases with no gene match: 13. Germline CDR1 SGHRS, CDR2 YFSETQ. How the authors handled the data: Estimates of nucleated cell counts were drawn from the amplification of reference gene primers. Using immunoSEQ multiplex PCR, the repertoire was profiled, and TCRdb retains in-frame clones only, with some absent. V and J calls and clone size come straight from that table; D and trimming were deduced from the DNA. The sample shows approximately 45,000 clones, 80% to 90% of them seen only once. The receptor was derived from a woman older than 75 with acute or convalescent COVID-19. Specimen: peripheral blood. The J gene is TRBJ1-1, the V gene TRBV5-1; 9 bases map to TRBD1. The CDR3 protein is CASSFSGTGPGGTEAFF. The CDR3 DNA sequence: TGCGCCAGCAGCTTTTCCGGGACAGGGCCGGGAGGGACTGAAGCTTTCTTT.